One and the same sample provided the 14 T cell receptor beta chains below, sequenced in a study of post-analysis software for immune sequencing data (dated by TCRdb to about 2015). For these receptors, no antigen is known. Library generation was performed with PCR. TCRdb lists the instrument as Illumina HiSeq 2500. Unique molecular identifiers were incorporated into TCR beta cDNA libraries to reduce PCR and sequencing biases. TCRdb reprocessed the public reads (quality trimming at Q25 with fastp, clone calling with MiXCR) and kept in-frame beta chains. Each record represents a unique CDR3 protein, reported with the most common genes and DNA among its rows. This sample is represented by about 820,000 distinct CDR3 sequences; about 57% of them were singletons. Jointly, the top ten make up roughly 4.4% of the sample. Study-wide conclusions, independent of this receptor: About 5 TRBV segments, including TRBV5-6, TRBV5-1 and TRBV20-1, were significantly more frequent in patients than controls.

The specimen was blood. These receptors were collected from a girl aged 5-17 years with multiple sclerosis.

The rearrangement joins TRBV9 to TRBJ1-1, with D hard to call. The CDR3 spans 14 residues. V gave up 0 bases and J gave up 3 bases, with 9 bases separating them. Germline V gene lookup returns CDR1 SGDLS and CDR2 YYNGEE. DNA for the CDR3: TGTGCCAGCAGCGTAGCCCCACGGGACACTGAAGCTTTCTTT. Protein sequence: CASSVAPRDTEAFF.

This rearrangement joins TRBV12-3 or TRBV12-4 to TRBJ1-2; D not resolved. With 7 bases removed from V and 1 base from J, the gap between germline ends came to 13 bases. The CDR3 has 14 amino acids. In DNA form, the CDR3 reads TGTGCCAGCACCCTTGTCCCCCATAACTATGGCTACACCTTC. Translated, it gives CASTLVPHNYGYTF.

Only a few counts were recorded for this clonotype. The rearrangement uses TRBV6-5 and TRBJ1-5; D remains unclear. Trimming shortened V by 2 bases and J by 2 bases, and 7 bases separated the two germline ends. There are 14 residues in the CDR3. Per germline, CDR1 MNHEY and CDR2 SVGAGI. DNA for the CDR3: TGTGCCAGCAGTTACCGGAAAGGCAATCAGCCCCAGCATTTT. Its translation is CASSYRKGNQPQHF.

This clonotype came up a few times. The genes are TRBV6-1 and TRBJ2-4, with 9 bases lining up with TRBD1. This CDR3 contains 12 residues. Germline CDR1 and CDR2: MNHNS and SASEGT. J was trimmed by 8 bases and V by 6 bases; bases with no gene match: 2. CDR3 sequence: CASRDRGDIQYF. The CDR3 coding sequence is TGTGCCAGCAGGGACAGGGGAGACATTCAGTACTTC.

This clonotype has more than one count but fewer than ten. The V gene is TRBV20-1, the J gene TRBJ2-1, with D tentatively TRBD1 (6 bases). The length of the CDR3 is 15 residues. The germline V and J ends were trimmed by 5 bases and 0 bases, with 14 bases remaining between them. CDR1 DFQATT and CDR2 SNEGSKA come from the germline V gene (reference sequence). CDR3 residues: CSALNLQGSYNEQFF. CDR3 bases: TGCAGTGCTCTCAACCTACAGGGCTCCTACAATGAGCAGTTCTTC.

The chain links TRBV6-5 to TRBJ2-7; D is ambiguous. The J call could be wrong; TRBJ2-4 is a better fit for the DNA end. Germline values: CDR1 MNHEY, CDR2 SVGAGI. This CDR3 has 11 residues. The CDR3 protein is CASSYRNIQYF. In DNA form, the CDR3 reads TGTGCCAGCAGTTACAGGAACATTCAGTACTTC.

J is TRBJ2-3 and V is TRBV29-1; 9 nucleotides agree with TRBD2. V gave up 5 bases and J gave up 0 bases; unmatched junction bases: 0. The germline gives CDR1 SQVTM, CDR2 ANQGSEA. The CDR3 totals 13 residues. The CDR3: CSVLAGSTDTQYF. Here the CDR3 DNA reads TGCAGCGTTCTAGCGGGGAGCACAGATACGCAGTATTTT.

The rearrangement links TRBV12-3 or TRBV12-4 to TRBJ1-1, with D perhaps matching TRBD1 (6 bases). V lost 3 bases and J 4 bases, leaving 9 bases between the germline ends. The CDR3 length is 13 residues. CDR3 region: CASSFGQRTEAFF. DNA for the CDR3: TGTGCCAGCAGTTTCGGACAGCGCACTGAAGCTTTCTTT.

V is TRBV5-1 and J is TRBJ2-5, with D unresolved. The V gene's germline CDR1 is SGHRS and CDR2 YFSETQ. Trimming took 4 bases from V and 2 from J, leaving 9 bases between them. CDR3 length: 13 amino acids. The CDR3 sequence: CASSKTPQETQYF. CDR3 sequence (DNA): TGCGCCAGCAGCAAGACACCTCAAGAGACCCAGTACTTC. Full variable domain (rest looked up from reference TRBV5-1 and TRBJ2-5): KAGVTQTPRYLIKTRGQQVTLSCSPISGHRSVSWYQQTPGQGLQFLFEYFSETQRNKGNFPGRFSGRQFSNSRSEMNVSTLELGDSALYLCASSKTPQETQYFGPGTRLLVL.

The gene calls are TRBV7-2 and TRBJ1-1; TRBD1 might be the D (5 bases). The CDR3 sequence is 13 residues long. Per germline, CDR1 SGHTA and CDR2 FQGNSA. V was shortened by 5 bases and J by 11 bases, with 18 bases between the two germline ends. CDR3 amino acids: CASSLSDSFEAFF. CDR3 nucleotides: TGTGCCAGCAGCCTGTCCGACAGTTTTGAGGCTTTCTTT.

J is TRBJ2-7 and V is TRBV7-7; D possibly uses TRBD1 or TRBD2 (5 bases each). CDR3 length: 13 amino acids. The germline V gene encodes CDR1 SSHAT and CDR2 FNYEAQ (reference sequence). Trimming removed 4 bases at V and 6 bases at J, with 13 bases between. The CDR3 DNA is TGTGCCAGCAGCTCGACCATTGGGGGCGAGCAGTACTTC. This translates into CASSSTIGGEQYF.

The V call is TRBV4-2, the J call TRBJ2-1; possibly TRBD1 or TRBD2 for D (6 bases each). V was trimmed by 0 bases and J by 10 bases, leaving 22 bases between them. This CDR3 spans 17 amino acids. CDR1 LGHNA and CDR2 YNFKEQ come from the germline V gene. CDR3 in DNA: TGTGCCAGCAGCCAAGAAATAGGGGGGCGTGGTTCTTGGGAGCAGTTCTTC. It is translated as CASSQEIGGRGSWEQFF.

The chain joins TRBV20-1 to TRBJ1-2, with D unresolved. The CDR3 consists of 13 residues. CDR1 is DFQATT, CDR2 SNEGSKA, per germline (reference sequence). V was trimmed by 2 bases and J by 4 bases, leaving 11 bases between them. CDR3 DNA: TGCAGTGCTAGATCCGGGCGGATCTATGGCTACACCTTC. It codes for CSARSGRIYGYTF.

This clonotype was counted only a few times. The chain joins TRBV7-2 to TRBJ2-7; D not resolved. Between the trimmed V and J ends, which lost 0 bases and 2 bases, there was a span of 8 bases. The CDR3 has 14 residues. CDR1 is SGHTA and CDR2 is FQGNSA in the germline V gene. Written as DNA, the CDR3 is TGTGCCAGCAGCTTAGCAGACGGTACCTACGAGCAGTACTTC. This encodes CASSLADGTYEQYF.